What follows describes a single T cell receptor (beta chain). The source of the sample is a study of blood T cell repertoires in COVID-19. The data were produced by immunoSEQ multiplex PCR, yet TCRdb's version contains in-frame clones alone and is incomplete. The sample has around 240,000 clones; 75% to 90% are singletons. Germline V gene sequence: CDR1 SGHTS, CDR2 YDEGEE. This CDR3 comprises 15 residues. V was pared by 0 bases and J by 6 bases, with 6 bases of the junction left unmatched. The clonotype was recovered from a man aged 50 or older who had been exposed to COVID-19. Sequencing was performed on PBMCs or T cells enriched from blood (not recorded which). V usage is TRBV5-8 and J usage is TRBJ1-1; 9 positions agree with TRBD1. The CDR3 DNA follows: TGTGCCAGCAGCTTGGGAGGGACAGGGAGGGCTGAAGCTTTCTTT. It is translated as CASSLGGTGRAEAFF. Based on the CDR3 plus reference TRBV5-8 and TRBJ1-1, the full variable domain is EAGVTQSPTHLIKTRGQQATLRCSPISGHTSVYWYQQALGLGLQFLLWYDEGEERNRGNFPPRFSGRQFPNYSSELNVNALELEDSALYLCASSLGGTGRAEAFFGQGTRLTVV.